The source of this T cell receptor (beta chain) is a study of T cell responses to AZD1222 COVID-19 vaccine. Profiling relied on immunoSEQ multiplex PCR, and the TCRdb table lists in-frame clones only, not all of them. The table shows about 47,000 clones, with roughly 78% occurring only once. Trimming shortened V by 2 bases and J by 12 bases, and 10 bases separated the two germline ends. The germline gives CDR1 GTSNPN, CDR2 SVGIG (reference sequence). The CDR3 sequence is 10 residues long. In the case of this clone: The antigen is unknown.

General observations from the study: Females made up more of the donors, who were largely white British, and clonal diversity may have come out too low. Nearly half of spike-specific TCRs reportedly go after variant regions that carry no mutations.

V usage is TRBV30 and J usage is TRBJ1-1, with D perhaps TRBD1 (6 bases). This TCR was sampled from an adult who received the MenACWY meningococcal vaccine as a control. The source material was peripheral blood, sampled 28 days after the second dose of the MenACWY control vaccine. DNA for the CDR3: TGTGCCTGGAGTTCAGGGGCAACTTTCTTT. It yields the protein CAWSSGATFF.